These 13 T cell receptor beta chains were sequenced from one sample in a study of blood T cell repertoires in COVID-19. Sequencing was performed with immunoSEQ multiplex PCR; in TCRdb, only in-frame clones are kept and a portion is missing. The table includes under 250,000 clones, roughly four fifths detected once. Sequences were obtained from peripheral blood. These receptor sequences come from an elderly man with acute or convalescent COVID-19.

This clone was recorded once. The chain is built from TRBV10-3 and TRBJ2-1; 7 bases align to TRBD1. The V segment lost 4 bases and the J segment 4 bases; nucleotides outside the gene matches: 4. The CDR3 loop spans 14 amino acids. The germline gives CDR1 ENHRY, CDR2 SYGVKD. The CDR3 spells CAISGEGAYNEQFF. CDR3 bases: TGTGCCATCAGTGGAGAGGGGGCATACAATGAGCAGTTCTTC.

This rearrangement joins TRBV12-3 or TRBV12-4 to TRBJ1-1, with TRBD1 matching over 9 bases. V trimming: 3 bases; J trimming: 8 bases; junction bases outside the gene matches: 4. The CDR3 has 13 residues. This chain's CDR3 is CASSLFGQGEAFF. DNA of the CDR3: TGTGCCAGCAGTTTGTTTGGACAGGGGGAAGCTTTCTTT.

The table lists this clone with a count of one. The chain couples TRBV27 to TRBJ1-4; 8 bases agree with TRBD1. Germline V gene sequence: CDR1 MNHEY, CDR2 SMNVEV (reference sequence). J gave up 8 bases and V 0 bases, and 5 bases lay outside the gene matches. CDR3 length: 15 residues. For the CDR3, the DNA is TGTGCCAGCAGTTTATCGGACAGGGTTCCCGAAAAACTGTTTTTT. Residues: CASSLSDRVPEKLFF.

This chain joins TRBV27 and TRBJ2-3; TRBD2 agrees at 13 bases. The CDR3 covers 19 residues. CDR1 and CDR2 (germline): MNHEY, SMNVEV (reference sequence). V trimming: 4 bases; J trimming: 2 bases; junction bases outside the gene matches: 12. The CDR3 DNA reads TGTGCCAGCAGTTCCTCGGGACTAGCGGGGAGGGCCTTCACAGATACGCAGTATTTT. It translates to CASSSSGLAGRAFTDTQYF.

The rearrangement joins TRBV18 to TRBJ1-5; a weak D match, TRBD1 (5 bases). Germline V CDR1 and CDR2: KGHSH, LQKENI. CDR3 size: 14 residues. Trimming took off 2 bases at V and 8 bases at J, with 13 bases between the two ends. The CDR3 DNA reads TGTGCCAGCTCACCAGATCCGACGGGGGAGCCCCAGCATTTT. Translation: CASSPDPTGEPQHF. Full variable domain (rest looked up from reference TRBV18 and TRBJ1-5): NAGVMQNPRHLVRRRGQEARLRCSPMKGHSHVYWYRQLPEEGLKFMVYLQKENIIDESGMPKERFSAEFPKEGPSILRIQQVVRGDSAAYFCASSPDPTGEPQHFGDGTRLSIL.

V and J are TRBV6-5 and TRBJ2-7; TRBD2 aligns across 9 bases. The CDR3 has 15 amino acids. Trimming at V came to 6 bases and at J to 7 bases, leaving 13 bases not matched to a gene. CDR1 and CDR2 (germline): MNHEY, SVGAGI. Here the CDR3 reads CASSRGLARAGEQYF. The CDR3 nucleotides read TGTGCCAGCAGCCGTGGACTAGCGCGGGCGGGGGAGCAGTACTTC.

The chain recombines TRBV6-5 with TRBJ1-5; 7 nucleotides align to TRBD1. This CDR3 is 15 amino acids long. Germline CDR1 reads MNHEY; CDR2 reads SVGAGI. With 5 bases clipped from V and 6 bases from J, the junction kept 10 bases outside the gene matches. The DNA of the CDR3 is TGTGCCAGCAGTCCCCGGGACAGAGGGGGTCAGCCCCAGCATTTT. Translation gives CASSPRDRGGQPQHF.

On this clone: At one of its ends the junction is not consistent with the germline gene, which may arise from a read error. V and J are TRBV6-5 and TRBJ1-3, with D unresolved. Germline V CDR1 and CDR2: MNHEY, SVGAGI. The CDR3 totals 11 residues. Here the CDR3 DNA reads TGTGCCAGTAGTTCTCGAAACACCATATATTTT. Translating gives CASSSRNTIYF.

The chain employs TRBV2 and TRBJ2-2, with 9 bases identical to TRBD2. Germline CDR1 SNHLY, CDR2 FYNNEI. The V gene end was trimmed by 2 bases and the J gene end by 3 bases; junction bases not matched to a gene: 1. This CDR3 has 15 residues. The CDR3 coding sequence is TGTGCCAGCAGTGAACTAGCGGGGCACACCGGGGAGCTGTTTTTT. It encodes CASSELAGHTGELFF. Full variable domain (outside the CDR3, taken from reference TRBV2 and TRBJ2-2): EPEVTQTPSHQVTQMGQEVILRCVPISNHLYFYWYRQILGQKVEFLVSFYNNEISEKSEIFDDQFSVERPDGSNFTLKIRSTKLEDSAMYFCASSELAGHTGELFFGEGSRLTVL.

This clone turned up a few times. The chain carries TRBV28 and TRBJ2-7, with 10 positions matching TRBD2. There are 15 residues in the CDR3. In germline, CDR1 is MDHEN, CDR2 SYDVKM. With V trimmed by 2 bases and J by 8 bases, 9 bases remained unmatched. The CDR3 here is CASSLGYAGLAQQYF. The CDR3 DNA reads TGTGCCAGCAGTTTAGGGTATGCGGGACTAGCGCAGCAGTACTTC.

V is TRBV5-1 and J is TRBJ2-1; 7 bases are a match to TRBD1. CDR1 is SGHRS, CDR2 YFSETQ, per germline. Trimming cost V 4 bases and J 1 base; bases outside gene matches: 8. The CDR3 is 16 residues long. The CDR3 DNA sequence: TGCGCCAGCAGCATAAGACAGGGAAAATCCTACAATGAGCAGTTCTTC. This gives the protein CASSIRQGKSYNEQFF.

The rearrangement joins TRBV9 to TRBJ1-1; TRBD1 agrees at 9 bases. CDR3 length equals 16 residues. Trimming cost V 3 bases and J 1 base; bases outside gene matches: 7. Germline assignment: CDR1 SGDLS and CDR2 YYNGEE. CDR3 protein: CASSAQGARGNTEAFF. DNA of the CDR3: TGTGCCAGCAGCGCACAGGGGGCGCGAGGGAACACTGAAGCTTTCTTT.

This clone turned up a few times. V gene TRBV5-4 combines with J gene TRBJ1-6; D perhaps matches TRBD1 (5 bases). Per germline, CDR1 SGHNT and CDR2 YYREEE (reference sequence). The V and J ends lost 0 bases and 7 bases respectively, with 14 bases between them. The CDR3 covers 16 residues. CDR3 amino acids: CASSLGSARANSPLHF. The CDR3 DNA reads TGTGCCAGCAGCTTGGGGTCGGCCAGGGCCAATTCACCCCTCCACTTT.